What follows are 24 T cell receptor beta chains derived from one specimen sequenced in a study of T-cell reconstitution after alpha-beta-depleted transplantation in children. It was with unique molecular identifiers that the TCRbeta library was prepared. TCRdb passed the PCR reads through MiXCR, listing each CDR3 protein once. The data contain about 200,000 distinct CDR3 sequences, roughly 6.6% of them singletons. Sequencing was performed on PBMCs, taken before TCRalphabeta/CD19-depleted stem cell transplant. These receptors originate from a boy aged 2 to 10 with acute lymphoblastic leukemia, due to receive a stem cell transplant.

In its sample, this clonotype was seen many times. The chain employs TRBV5-5 and TRBJ1-5; a possible D gene is TRBD1 (5 bases). There are 15 residues in the CDR3. From germline, CDR1 is SGHKS and CDR2 YYEKEE (reference sequence). V lost 2 bases, J lost 3 bases, and 12 bases lay in between. Written as DNA, the CDR3 is TGTGCCAGCAGCTTCGGGCAGGGCGTCAATCAGCCCCAGCATTTT. Its translation is CASSFGQGVNQPQHF.

The sample holds many counts of this clonotype. The V and J genes are TRBV20-1 and TRBJ2-1; TRBD2 agrees at 8 bases. V was clipped by 2 bases and J by 4 bases; unmatched bases: 13. The CDR3 loop spans 17 amino acids. The germline V gene encodes CDR1 DFQATT and CDR2 SNEGSKA (reference sequence). The CDR3 loop is CSARTLTSVRGYNEQFF. The CDR3 bases are TGCAGTGCTAGAACCCTGACTAGCGTCCGTGGATACAATGAGCAGTTCTTC.

The table lists this clonotype with many counts. J is TRBJ2-5 and V is TRBV7-8, with 7 bases lining up with TRBD1. CDR1 SGHVS and CDR2 FQNEAQ come from the germline V gene. V lost 4 bases, J lost 5 bases, and 4 bases stayed unmatched. The CDR3 is made up of 13 amino acids. The CDR3 DNA reads as TGTGCCAGCAGCTCGGGGACAGCTGAGACCCAGTACTTC. Translated, it gives CASSSGTAETQYF.

The V gene is TRBV7-6, the J gene TRBJ1-1; D is unclear. The CDR3 is made up of 17 amino acids. The V end lost 3 bases, the J end lost 5 bases, and 22 bases lay between the germline ends. Germline CDR1 reads SGHVS; CDR2 reads FNYEAQ. CDR3 DNA sequence: TGTGCCAGCAGCTTGGAATTAGAGGGTGAGTTGCGGACTGAAGCTTTCTTT. It translates to CASSLELEGELRTEAFF.

Ten or more counts support this clonotype. V is TRBV18 and J is TRBJ2-6, with D unresolved. CDR3 length equals 15 residues. Germline loops: CDR1 KGHSH, CDR2 LQKENI. V was cut by 3 bases and J by 5 bases, with 11 bases left in between. CDR3 in amino acids: CASSPPSNRANVLTF. The CDR3 DNA follows: TGTGCCAGCTCACCTCCCTCCAACCGGGCCAACGTCCTGACTTTC.

This clonotype was observed many times. The J gene is TRBJ2-7, the V gene TRBV5-5; no definite D call. This CDR3 has 13 residues. The germline V and J ends were trimmed by 2 bases and 4 bases, with 10 bases remaining between them. CDR1 and CDR2 (germline): SGHKS, YYEKEE (reference sequence). CDR3 residues: CASSFSGSYEQYF. CDR3 DNA: TGTGCCAGCAGCTTTAGTGGTAGTTACGAGCAGTACTTC.

The sample holds many counts of this clonotype. This rearrangement joins TRBV7-8 to TRBJ2-3, with D possibly being TRBD1 (5 bases). Germline assignment: CDR1 SGHVS and CDR2 FQNEAQ. V was shortened by 4 bases and J by 1 base, with 15 bases between the two germline ends. The CDR3 has 16 residues. CDR3 nucleotide sequence: TGTGCCAGCAGCTCTTGGCGCAGGGCCGGCACAGATACGCAGTATTTT. Its translation is CASSSWRRAGTDTQYF. The full variable domain, its missing parts supplied by reference TRBV7-8 and TRBJ2-3, is GAGVSQSPRYKVAKRGQDVALRCDPISGHVSLFWYQQALGQGPEFLTYFQNEAQLDKSGLPSDRFFAERPEGSVSTLKIQRTQQEDSAVYLCASSSWRRAGTDTQYFGPGTRLTVL.

In this sample, this clonotype turned up many times. The V call is TRBV14, the J call TRBJ2-2, with D hard to call. The CDR3 sequence is 14 residues long. V lost 4 bases and J lost 5, with 11 bases in between. Per germline, CDR1 SGHDN and CDR2 FVKESK. The CDR3: CASSPVASTGELFF. The DNA of the CDR3 is TGTGCCAGCAGCCCAGTGGCCTCGACCGGGGAGCTGTTTTTT.

This clonotype has a count of ten or more. The rearrangement links TRBV7-8 to TRBJ1-5; unclear D gene. Trimming removed 0 bases from V and 6 bases from J, with 12 bases in between. CDR1 and CDR2 from the germline V gene are SGHVS and FQNEAQ. The CDR3 totals 15 residues. CDR3 amino acids: CASSLAAARGQPQHF. CDR3 sequence (DNA): TGTGCCAGCAGCTTAGCGGCGGCACGGGGTCAGCCCCAGCATTTT.

This clonotype has ten or more counts. CDR3 amino acids: CASSLRGGNEQFF. The CDR3 DNA reads as TGTGCCAGCAGCTTACGGGGGGGCAATGAGCAGTTCTTC. The chain is built from TRBV7-3 and TRBJ2-1; 8 bases map to TRBD2. V lost 2 bases, J lost 6 bases, and 0 bases stayed unmatched. Germline loops: CDR1 SGHTA, CDR2 FQGTGA. This CDR3 region has 13 residues. The variable domain in full, completed from reference TRBV7-3 and TRBJ2-1, reads GAGVSQTPSNKVTEKGKYVELRCDPISGHTALYWYRQSLGQGPEFLIYFQGTGAADDSGLPNDRFFAVRPEGSVSTLKIQRTERGDSAVYLCASSLRGGNEQFFGPGTRLTVL.

This clonotype was found many times. The chain is built from TRBV5-1 and TRBJ2-2; D possibly corresponds to TRBD1 (5 bases). Trimming shortened V by 4 bases and J by 1 base, and 11 bases separated the two germline ends. CDR3 length: 15 residues. Germline-derived CDR1 and CDR2 are SGHRS and YFSETQ. CDR3 nucleotides: TGCGCCAGCAGCGGCCGGACACTGAACACCGGGGAGCTGTTTTTT. Translated: CASSGRTLNTGELFF.

This clonotype was observed once. A much larger clone differs from this one at a single base, so this may be a read error. V usage is TRBV9 and J usage is TRBJ1-2; tentatively, D is TRBD1 (5 bases). The CDR3 runs 15 residues. Trimming removed 4 bases at V and 7 bases at J, with 20 bases between. Per germline, CDR1 SGDLS and CDR2 YYNGEE. In DNA form, the CDR3 reads TGTGCCAGCAGCTTCGAGGGGTGGGCGCCGGCTGGCTACACCTTC. It is translated as CASSFEGWAPAGYTF.

This clonotype has ten or more counts. This chain connects TRBV5-5 to TRBJ2-3, with 8 bases lining up with TRBD2. Trimming at V came to 4 bases and at J to 0 bases, leaving 4 bases not matched to a gene. The CDR3 is made up of 15 amino acids. The germline CDR1 and CDR2 sequences are SGHKS and YYEKEE (reference sequence). The CDR3 loop is CASSQTSASTDTQYF. The CDR3 DNA is TGTGCCAGCAGCCAGACTAGCGCTAGCACAGATACGCAGTATTTT.

In its sample, this clonotype was seen many times. V usage is TRBV12-3 or TRBV12-4 and J usage is TRBJ1-3; possible D gene TRBD1, 5 bases. With 0 bases removed from V and 4 bases from J, the gap between germline ends came to 13 bases. This CDR3 comprises 16 residues. CDR3 region: CASSLAAGTGGNTIYF. The CDR3 DNA follows: TGTGCCAGCAGTTTAGCGGCCGGGACGGGCGGAAACACCATATATTTT.

This clonotype has only a few counts. The chain recombines TRBV5-1 with TRBJ2-7; 12 nucleotides align to TRBD1. This CDR3 has 16 amino acids. Germline-derived CDR1 and CDR2 are SGHRS and YFSETQ. J gave up 4 bases and V 0 bases, and 5 bases lay outside the gene matches. This chain's CDR3 is CASSLGPGQGAYEQYF. CDR3 in DNA: TGCGCCAGCAGCTTGGGACCGGGACAGGGGGCATACGAGCAGTACTTC.

This clonotype was counted at least ten times. The chain combines TRBV20-1 with TRBJ2-7; TRBD1 matches 7 bases. There are 17 residues in the CDR3. CDR1 is DFQATT and CDR2 is SNEGSKA in the germline V gene (reference sequence). V lost 0 bases and J lost 0; bases outside the gene matches: 11. In nucleotides, the CDR3 is TGCAGTGCTAGAGATTGGGAAGACAGGGCGGGCTCCTACGAGCAGTACTTC. Translated, it gives CSARDWEDRAGSYEQYF.

The V gene is TRBV4-2, the J gene TRBJ2-1, with 7 bases identical to TRBD2. Germline trimming cut 0 bases from V and 3 bases from J; bases unmatched to any gene: 14. Germline V CDR1 and CDR2: LGHNA, YNFKEQ. CDR3 size: 19 residues. The CDR3 reads CASSQDPSLSASGYNEQFF. DNA of the CDR3: TGTGCCAGCAGCCAAGATCCGAGCTTGTCGGCTAGCGGCTACAATGAGCAGTTCTTC.

This clonotype was detected many times. The rearrangement uses TRBV6-5 and TRBJ1-6; TRBD1 matches 7 bases. CDR1 and CDR2 (germline): MNHEY, SVGAGI. The CDR3 loop spans 17 amino acids. With 0 bases clipped from V and 7 bases from J, the junction kept 9 bases outside the gene matches. CDR3 amino acids: CASSYSKPGQTNSPLHF. The DNA for the CDR3 is TGTGCCAGCAGTTACTCTAAGCCGGGACAGACCAATTCACCCCTCCACTTT.

This clonotype was seen at least ten times. The genes are TRBV7-9 and TRBJ2-5, with TRBD1 matching over 7 bases. The CDR3 contains 12 residues. Looked up from germline, CDR1 is SEHNR and CDR2 is FQNEAQ (reference sequence). The ends lost 4 bases at V and 5 bases at J; junction bases unmatched: 1. The CDR3 DNA reads TGTGCCAGCAGCTCACAGGGGGAGACCCAGTACTTC. As protein: CASSSQGETQYF.

This clonotype was recorded at least ten times. The chain recombines TRBV29-1 with TRBJ2-3; TRBD2 agrees at 10 bases. The CDR3 loop spans 11 amino acids. The germline CDR1 and CDR2 sequences are SQVTM and ANQGSEA. Losses at the gene ends were 3 bases for V and 12 bases for J; bases not matched to a gene: 3. The CDR3 here is CSVEASGGQYF. CDR3 in DNA: TGCAGCGTTGAGGCTAGCGGGGGTCAGTATTTT.

This clonotype was found many times. This rearrangement joins TRBV28 to TRBJ1-3, with D uncertain. CDR3 length: 16 residues. Trimming took 1 base from V and 0 from J, leaving 10 bases between them. Per germline, CDR1 MDHEN and CDR2 SYDVKM. CDR3 coding DNA: TGTGCCAGCAGTTTATTACAATCCGACTCTGGAAACACCATATATTTT. Translated: CASSLLQSDSGNTIYF.

This clonotype was counted many times. This sequence joins TRBV25-1 and TRBJ2-3, with 9 bases identical to TRBD2. The V and J ends lost 2 bases and 4 bases, in that order; junction bases with no gene match: 10. There are 17 residues in the CDR3. Germline values: CDR1 MGHDK, CDR2 SYGVNS. The CDR3 DNA reads TGTGCCAGCAGTGAAACCAGCGGGGGGATCGAGCCAGATACGCAGTATTTT. This translates into CASSETSGGIEPDTQYF.

This clonotype showed up just a few times. The chain carries TRBV18 and TRBJ2-6; D remains unclear. The CDR3 runs to 15 residues. Trimming removed 3 bases from V and 0 bases from J, with 6 bases in between. Germline lookup yields CDR1 KGHSH and CDR2 LQKENI. Here the CDR3 DNA reads TGTGCCAGCTCACCGGCCGGCTCTGGGGCCAACGTCCTGACTTTC. This encodes CASSPAGSGANVLTF.

This clonotype was seen only a few times. This sequence joins TRBV7-2 and TRBJ1-2; D uncertain. Germline V lookup: CDR1 SGHTA, CDR2 FQGNSA. This CDR3 spans 12 amino acids. V was trimmed by 0 bases and J by 9 bases, leaving 8 bases between them. In DNA, the CDR3 is TGTGCCAGCAGCTTAGCCCGGGGAAGCTACACCTTC. This codes for CASSLARGSYTF.